Following are 9 T cell receptor beta chains from one sample sequenced in a study of blood T cell repertoires in COVID-19. Repertoires were generated with immunoSEQ multiplex PCR, while TCRdb's copy carries only in-frame clones and drops some. Here the sample spans about 150,000 clones, around four fifths being singletons. The sequencing input was PBMCs or T cells enriched from blood (not recorded which). The receptors derive from a woman aged 45-59 years who had recovered from COVID-19.

The V and J genes are TRBV19 and TRBJ2-1, with D possibly TRBD1 on 6 matching bases. The germline V and J ends were trimmed by 3 bases and 7 bases, with 16 bases remaining between them. Germline V lookup: CDR1 LNHDA, CDR2 SQIVND (reference sequence). The CDR3 extends over 15 amino acids. CDR3 sequence: CASSMGRGLRNEQFF. In DNA, the CDR3 is TGTGCCAGTAGTATGGGTAGGGGGTTAAGGAATGAGCAGTTCTTC.

The J gene is TRBJ2-4, the V gene TRBV7-2, with TRBD1 as a possible D gene (5 bases). The V and J ends lost 1 base and 6 bases respectively, with 13 bases between them. The CDR3 extends over 15 amino acids. CDR1 SGHTA and CDR2 FQGNSA come from the germline V gene. CDR3 residues: CASSLEGRRGNIQYF. The CDR3 DNA sequence: TGTGCCAGCAGCTTAGAGGGCCGAAGGGGAAACATTCAGTACTTC.

This clone appeared a few times. V usage is TRBV27 and J usage is TRBJ1-5; D might be TRBD1 (6 bases). The CDR3 loop spans 15 amino acids. Trimming shortened V by 6 bases and J by 3 bases, and 15 bases separated the two germline ends. In germline, CDR1 is MNHEY, CDR2 SMNVEV (reference sequence). The DNA of the CDR3 is TGTGCCAGCAGAAGAGGAGGACAGACCAATCAGCCCCAGCATTTT. The encoded protein is CASRRGGQTNQPQHF.

In nucleotides, the CDR3 is TGTGCCAGCAGCTCCGCCGGGACAACTGGAAACACCATATATTTT. This codes for CASSSAGTTGNTIYF. The rearrangement joins TRBV7-8 to TRBJ1-3; the D gene is possibly TRBD1 (6 bases). The CDR3 has 15 amino acids. CDR1 is SGHVS and CDR2 is FQNEAQ in the germline V gene. V was clipped by 4 bases and J by 2 bases, with 12 bases between them.

Here the CDR3 reads CASSPPGTSGRNIQYF. Written as DNA, the CDR3 is TGTGCCAGCAGCCCACCCGGGACTAGCGGACGGAACATTCAGTACTTC. The chain has TRBV3-1 (or the pseudogene TRBV3-2) and TRBJ2-4, with 11 bases matching TRBD2. The germline V gene encodes CDR1 LGHDT and CDR2 YNNKEL (reference sequence). With 4 bases clipped from V and 7 bases from J, the junction kept 9 bases outside the gene matches. CDR3 size: 16 residues.

This chain connects TRBV20-1 to TRBJ2-7; D uncertain. Germline V gene lookup returns CDR1 DFQATT and CDR2 SNEGSKA (reference sequence). This CDR3 has 12 amino acids. Trimming pared 3 bases from V and 2 bases from J, leaving 8 bases between. The CDR3 DNA reads TGCAGTGCTAGTTCTTCCGCCTACGAGCAGTACTTC. Translated: CSASSSAYEQYF.

The CDR3 DNA sequence: TGTGCCAGCAGCTTCGCCGGGACAGGGTTCACCGGGGAGCTGTTTTTT. It specifies CASSFAGTGFTGELFF. The chain carries TRBV7-9 and TRBJ2-2; 9 bases line up with TRBD1. The CDR3 covers 16 residues. CDR1 and CDR2 from the germline V gene are SEHNR and FQNEAQ (reference sequence). V shed 3 bases, J shed 4 bases, and the junction held 6 bases outside the gene matches.

The V call is TRBV19, the J call TRBJ1-6; 9 bases are a match to TRBD1. The trim removed 10 bases at V and 10 bases at J, leaving 8 bases unmatched. CDR1 and CDR2 from the germline V gene are LNHDA and SQIVND (reference sequence). This CDR3 is 13 amino acids long. CDR3 loop: CATQGQGLSPLHF. DNA of the CDR3: TGTGCCACTCAGGGACAGGGTCTCTCACCCCTCCACTTT.

This clone appeared once. The rearrangement joins TRBV6-2 or TRBV6-3 to TRBJ2-4; 7 bases map to TRBD1. CDR1 and CDR2 (germline): MNHEY, SVGEGT. Unmatched junction bases numbered 13, after V lost 5 bases and J lost 3 bases. The CDR3 is 17 residues long. Here the CDR3 reads CASSPLNRGPVKNIQYF. Here the CDR3 DNA reads TGTGCCAGCAGTCCCTTAAACAGGGGCCCAGTCAAAAACATTCAGTACTTC.